This TCR beta chain was obtained from a study of OX40 agonist ivuxolimab in advanced cancers. In the study overall: Participants could have had prior anti-PD-1, anti-PD-L1 or anti-CTLA-4 therapy, and more than 35% had some.

This clone occurred a few times. Produced via immunoSEQ multiplex PCR; TCRdb's table is partial and in-frame only. The sample includes roughly 100,000 clones, around 87% seen only once; the top ten take roughly 1.6%. Germline V CDR1 and CDR2: SGDLS, YYNGEE. This CDR3 is 16 amino acids long. The V and J ends lost 4 bases and 0 bases respectively, with 17 bases between them. The clonotype comes from an adult with an advanced solid tumor such as melanoma, head and neck, liver or kidney cancer. The V call is TRBV9, the J call TRBJ2-7, with unresolved D. Here the sequenced sample was CD4+ or CD8+ T cells sorted from blood, taken in a trial of the OX40 agonist ivuxolimab. The CDR3 protein is CASSPRSPDNSYEQYF. CDR3 bases: TGTGCCAGCAGCCCCCGTTCGCCAGATAACTCCTACGAGCAGTACTTC.